The 16 T cell receptor beta chains given below trace back to one sample, sequenced in a study of blood T cell repertoires in COVID-19. Some clones are missing from TCRdb's copy, which holds only in-frame ones; the method was immunoSEQ multiplex PCR. The sample consists of under 300,000 clones, around 84% of them appearing once. The sample comprised peripheral blood. The receptor source for this set is a woman aged 35 to 49 who had recovered from COVID-19.

This clone has just a few counts. This chain uses TRBV30 with TRBJ2-7; D assignment may be TRBD1 or TRBD2 (5 bases each). Germline-derived CDR1 and CDR2 are GTSNPN and SVGIG (reference sequence). CDR3 length equals 12 residues. Trimming pared 5 bases from V and 2 bases from J, leaving 10 bases between. This CDR3 reads CAWGTRTYEQYF. The CDR3 nucleotides are TGTGCCTGGGGGACCAGGACCTACGAGCAGTACTTC.

The genes are TRBV7-9 and TRBJ2-1; TRBD2 matches at 11 bases. This CDR3 has 14 residues. CDR1 and CDR2 (germline): SEHNR, FQNEAQ (reference sequence). The junction had 4 bases not matched to a gene; V was cut back by 5 bases and J by 7 bases. Written as DNA, the CDR3 is TGTGCCAGCAGCCTAGGACTAGCGGGTAATGAGCAGTTCTTC. Protein: CASSLGLAGNEQFF.

The chain links TRBV10-3 to TRBJ1-5; D gene ambiguous. The V gene's germline CDR1 is ENHRY and CDR2 SYGVKD. CDR3 size: 14 residues. The ends were cut back, 0 bases at V and 4 bases at J, with 7 bases in the middle. CDR3 DNA sequence: TGTGCCATCAGTGAGTCGTCGGGGAATCAGCCCCAGCATTTT. As protein: CAISESSGNQPQHF.

This chain connects TRBV29-1 to TRBJ2-7; TRBD2 agrees at 11 bases. Germline trimming cut 5 bases from V and 2 bases from J; bases unmatched to any gene: 8. The CDR3 has 15 amino acids. In germline, CDR1 is SQVTM, CDR2 ANQGSEA. CDR3 nucleotides: TGCAGCGTTTCTACTAGCGGGGGCCCAACCTACGAGCAGTACTTC. Residues: CSVSTSGGPTYEQYF.

The chain carries TRBV11-1 and TRBJ2-4; 10 bases line up with TRBD2. The germline V gene has CDR1 SGHAT and CDR2 FQDESV (reference sequence). This CDR3 region has 16 residues. Unmatched junction bases numbered 10, after V lost 5 bases and J lost 6 bases. The CDR3 region is CASSPREERGGNIQYF. CDR3 bases: TGTGCCAGCAGCCCACGCGAAGAGCGGGGGGGAAACATTCAGTACTTC.

The rearrangement links TRBV5-4 to TRBJ1-1; 7 positions match TRBD1. V was clipped by 1 base and J by 0 bases; unmatched bases: 3. Germline CDR1 reads SGHNT; CDR2 reads YYREEE (reference sequence). This CDR3 region has 15 residues. CDR3 sequence reads: CASSLPQGLNTEAFF. The CDR3 DNA reads as TGTGCCAGCAGCTTGCCACAGGGGTTGAACACTGAAGCTTTCTTT.

The genes are TRBV2 and TRBJ1-5; TRBD1 aligns across 7 bases. Per germline, CDR1 SNHLY and CDR2 FYNNEI. V dropped 4 bases and J dropped 6; count of bases not matched to a gene: 12. The CDR3 loop spans 16 amino acids. CDR3 amino acids: CASSAPLRTGGQPQHF. The DNA for the CDR3 is TGTGCCAGCAGTGCCCCTCTCAGGACAGGCGGTCAGCCCCAGCATTTT.

This chain links TRBV5-8 with TRBJ2-7; no reliable D call. From germline, CDR1 is SGHTS and CDR2 YDEGEE. This CDR3 region has 12 residues. With 0 bases removed from V and 6 bases from J, the gap between germline ends came to 7 bases. The CDR3 bases are TGTGCCAGCAGCTTGGCCGGGTTCGAGCAGTACTTC. Translation: CASSLAGFEQYF.

The chain uses TRBV5-1 and TRBJ2-1; TRBD2 matches 9 bases. With V trimmed by 4 bases and J by 9 bases, 11 bases remained unmatched. Germline CDR1 reads SGHRS; CDR2 reads YFSETQ. The CDR3 is made up of 15 amino acids. CDR3 amino acids: CASSKTSGHFSEQFF. CDR3 bases: TGCGCCAGCAGCAAGACTAGCGGACATTTTAGTGAGCAGTTCTTC.

This rearrangement joins TRBV28 to TRBJ1-2; 7 bases are shared with TRBD1. CDR3 length: 13 residues. Trimming took 8 bases from V and 6 from J; bases not matched to a gene: 9. The V gene's germline CDR1 is MDHEN and CDR2 SYDVKM. DNA for the CDR3: TGTGCCAGCGGCTCCGACAGGGCGAATGGCTACACCTTC. Residues: CASGSDRANGYTF.

The rearrangement links TRBV28 to TRBJ2-7; D is possibly TRBD1 (6 bases). The CDR3 is made up of 15 amino acids. From germline, CDR1 is MDHEN and CDR2 SYDVKM. The ends were cut back, 5 bases at V and 0 bases at J, with 14 bases in the middle. The chain's CDR3 is CASSPLQGYSYEQYF. The DNA of the CDR3 is TGTGCCAGCAGTCCGTTACAGGGCTACTCCTACGAGCAGTACTTC.

J is TRBJ2-7 and V is TRBV19; 7 nucleotides line up with TRBD1. Per the germline V gene, CDR1 is LNHDA and CDR2 is SQIVND (reference sequence). The CDR3 spans 14 residues. V shed 4 bases, J shed 4 bases, and the junction held 7 bases outside the gene matches. CDR3 protein: CASSNPDRRYEQYF. CDR3 bases: TGTGCCAGTAGTAACCCGGACAGGAGGTACGAGCAGTACTTC.

This rearrangement joins TRBV11-3 to TRBJ2-7; 8 bases agree with TRBD1. The V and J ends lost 1 base and 3 bases, in that order; junction bases with no gene match: 8. The germline V gene has CDR1 SGHNT and CDR2 YENEEA. This CDR3 region has 16 residues. CDR3 coding DNA: TGTGCCAGCAGCTTAGTCCAGGGGGCTGGAGACTACGAGCAGTACTTC. Its protein is CASSLVQGAGDYEQYF.

CDR3 loop: CASRANRVGYGYTF. The CDR3 region has the DNA TGTGCCAGCAGAGCGAACAGGGTAGGGTATGGCTACACCTTC. This sequence joins TRBV2 and TRBJ1-2, with D possibly being TRBD1 (6 bases). Trimming pared 6 bases from V and 5 bases from J, leaving 16 bases between. CDR1 is SNHLY and CDR2 is FYNNEI in the germline V gene. This CDR3 comprises 14 residues.

The V gene is TRBV4-2, the J gene TRBJ2-7, with 9 bases that match TRBD1. V lost 0 bases to trimming and J lost 0 bases; unmatched junction nucleotides: 3. The V gene's germline CDR1 is LGHNA and CDR2 YNFKEQ. CDR3 size: 16 residues. The CDR3 here is CASSQDEGQGSYEQYF. CDR3 sequence (DNA): TGTGCCAGCAGCCAAGACGAGGGACAGGGCTCCTACGAGCAGTACTTC.

The chain links TRBV5-1 to TRBJ1-6, with D perhaps TRBD1 (5 bases). CDR1 and CDR2 from the germline V gene are SGHRS and YFSETQ. V shed 5 bases and J shed 5 bases, with 17 bases lying between them. The CDR3 sequence is 16 residues long. The CDR3: CASSFFLDRNNSPLHF. DNA for the CDR3: TGCGCCAGCAGTTTCTTTTTAGACAGAAATAATTCACCCCTCCACTTT. Complete variable domain (other parts from reference TRBV5-1 and TRBJ1-6): KAGVTQTPRYLIKTRGQQVTLSCSPISGHRSVSWYQQTPGQGLQFLFEYFSETQRNKGNFPGRFSGRQFSNSRSEMNVSTLELGDSALYLCASSFFLDRNNSPLHFGNGTRLTVT.